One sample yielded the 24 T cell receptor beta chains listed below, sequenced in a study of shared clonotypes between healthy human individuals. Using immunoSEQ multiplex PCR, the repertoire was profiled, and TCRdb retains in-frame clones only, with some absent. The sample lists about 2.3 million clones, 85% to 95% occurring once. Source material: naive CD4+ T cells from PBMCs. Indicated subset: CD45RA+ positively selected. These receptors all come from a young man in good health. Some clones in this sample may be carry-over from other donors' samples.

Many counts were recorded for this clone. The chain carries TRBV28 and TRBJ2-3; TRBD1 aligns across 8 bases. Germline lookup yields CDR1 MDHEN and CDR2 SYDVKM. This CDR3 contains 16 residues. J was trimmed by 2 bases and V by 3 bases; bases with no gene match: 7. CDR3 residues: CASSFSWTGHTDTQYF. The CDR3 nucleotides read TGTGCCAGCAGTTTTAGTTGGACAGGGCACACAGATACGCAGTATTTT. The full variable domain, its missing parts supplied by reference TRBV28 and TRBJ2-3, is DVKVTQSSRYLVKRTGEKVFLECVQDMDHENMFWYRQDPGLGLRLIYFSYDVKMKEKGDIPEGYSVSREKKERFSLILESASTNQTSMYLCASSFSWTGHTDTQYFGPGTRLTVL.

The CDR3 is CASRRRTDSNTEAFF. CDR3 bases: TGCGCCAGCAGACGTAGGACAGACTCAAACACTGAAGCTTTCTTT. This chain uses TRBV5-1 with TRBJ1-1; D is perhaps TRBD1 (6 bases). Trimming cost V 5 bases and J 2 bases, with 16 bases left between them. Germline values: CDR1 SGHRS, CDR2 YFSETQ. The CDR3 is made up of 15 amino acids.

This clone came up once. CDR3 in amino acids: CASSQTGTDRFVNEQFF. The CDR3 DNA reads as TGCGCCAGCAGCCAGACCGGGACAGACCGGTTCGTTAATGAGCAGTTCTTC. V and J are TRBV4-1 and TRBJ2-1, with TRBD1 matching over 7 bases. CDR1 MGHRA and CDR2 YSYEKL come from the germline V gene. This CDR3 spans 17 amino acids. With 3 bases clipped from V and 7 bases from J, the junction kept 15 bases outside the gene matches.

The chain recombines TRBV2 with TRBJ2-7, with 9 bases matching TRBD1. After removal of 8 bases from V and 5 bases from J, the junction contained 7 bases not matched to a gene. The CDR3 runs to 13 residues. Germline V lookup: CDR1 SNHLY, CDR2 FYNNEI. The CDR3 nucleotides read TGTGCCAGCCTAGGCGACAGGGGGGACGAGCAGTACTTC. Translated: CASLGDRGDEQYF.

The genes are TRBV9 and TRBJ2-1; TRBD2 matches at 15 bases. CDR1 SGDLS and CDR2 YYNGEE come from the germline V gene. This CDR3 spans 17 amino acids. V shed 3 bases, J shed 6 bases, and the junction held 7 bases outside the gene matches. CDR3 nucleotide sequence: TGTGCCAGCAGCGAGGAAATGGGACTAGCGGGAGGCAATGAGCAGTTCTTC. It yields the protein CASSEEMGLAGGNEQFF.

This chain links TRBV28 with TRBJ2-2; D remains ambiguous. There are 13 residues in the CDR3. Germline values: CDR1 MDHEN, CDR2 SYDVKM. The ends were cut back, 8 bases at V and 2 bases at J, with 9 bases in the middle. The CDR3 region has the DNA TGTGCCAGCTGGCACGGTAACACCGGGGAGCTGTTTTTT. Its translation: CASWHGNTGELFF.

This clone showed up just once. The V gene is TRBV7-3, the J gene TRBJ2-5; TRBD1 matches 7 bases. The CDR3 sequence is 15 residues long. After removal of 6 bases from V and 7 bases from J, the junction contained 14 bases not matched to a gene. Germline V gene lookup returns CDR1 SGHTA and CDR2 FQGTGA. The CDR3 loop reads CASSLTGNSPGTQYF. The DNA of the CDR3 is TGTGCCAGCAGTTTGACAGGGAACTCTCCTGGGACCCAGTACTTC. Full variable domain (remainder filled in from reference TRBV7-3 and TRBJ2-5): GAGVSQTPSNKVTEKGKYVELRCDPISGHTALYWYRQSLGQGPEFLIYFQGTGAADDSGLPNDRFFAVRPEGSVSTLKIQRTERGDSAVYLCASSLTGNSPGTQYFGPGTRLLVL.

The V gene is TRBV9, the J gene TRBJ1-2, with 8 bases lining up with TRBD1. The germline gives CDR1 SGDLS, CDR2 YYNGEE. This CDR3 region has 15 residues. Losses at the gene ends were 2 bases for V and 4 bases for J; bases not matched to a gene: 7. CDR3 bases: TGTGCCAGCAGCGTGAACCCGGACAGGGCCTATGGCTACACCTTC. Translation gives CASSVNPDRAYGYTF.

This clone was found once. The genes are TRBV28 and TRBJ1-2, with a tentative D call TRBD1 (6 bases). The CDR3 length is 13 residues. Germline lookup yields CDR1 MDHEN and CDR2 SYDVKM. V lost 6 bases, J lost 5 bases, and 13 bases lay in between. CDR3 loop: CASSQGQSYGYTF. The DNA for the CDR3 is TGTGCCAGCAGCCAAGGACAGTCTTATGGCTACACCTTC.

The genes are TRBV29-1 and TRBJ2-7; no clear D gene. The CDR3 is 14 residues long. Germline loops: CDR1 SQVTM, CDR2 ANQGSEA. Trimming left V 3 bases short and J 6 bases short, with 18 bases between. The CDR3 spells CSVEWRSSIVEQYF. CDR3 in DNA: TGCAGCGTTGAGTGGCGATCTTCAATCGTCGAGCAGTACTTC.

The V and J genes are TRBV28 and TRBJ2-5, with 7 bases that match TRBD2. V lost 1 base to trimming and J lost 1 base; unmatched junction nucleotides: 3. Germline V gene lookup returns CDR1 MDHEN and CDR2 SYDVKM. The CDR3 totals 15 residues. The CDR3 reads CASSLSASGQETQYF. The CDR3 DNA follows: TGTGCCAGCAGTTTATCCGCTAGCGGCCAAGAGACCCAGTACTTC.

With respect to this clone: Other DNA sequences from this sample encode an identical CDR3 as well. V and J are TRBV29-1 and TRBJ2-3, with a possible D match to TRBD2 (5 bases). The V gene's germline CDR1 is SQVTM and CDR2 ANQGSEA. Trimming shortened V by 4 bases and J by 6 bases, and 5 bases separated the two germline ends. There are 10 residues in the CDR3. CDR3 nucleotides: TGCAGCGTTGGAGGGGATACGCAGTATTTT. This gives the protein CSVGGDTQYF.

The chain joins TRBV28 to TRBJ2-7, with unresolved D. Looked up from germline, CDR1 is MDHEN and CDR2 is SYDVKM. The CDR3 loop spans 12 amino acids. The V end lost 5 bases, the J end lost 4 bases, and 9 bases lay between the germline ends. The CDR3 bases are TGTGCCAGCAGTCCACCCCGGTACGAGCAGTACTTC. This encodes CASSPPRYEQYF.

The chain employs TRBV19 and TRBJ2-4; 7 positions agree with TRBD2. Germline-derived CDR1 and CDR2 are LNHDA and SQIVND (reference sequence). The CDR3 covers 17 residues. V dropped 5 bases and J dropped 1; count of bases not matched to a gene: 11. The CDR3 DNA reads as TGTGCCAGTAGTGTCCCCCCAGGGAGGGTGGCCAAAAACATTCAGTACTTC. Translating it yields CASSVPPGRVAKNIQYF. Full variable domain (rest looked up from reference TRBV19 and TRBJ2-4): DGGITQSPKYLFRKEGQNVTLSCEQNLNHDAMYWYRQDPGQGLRLIYYSQIVNDFQKGDIAEGYSVSREKKESFPLTVTSAQKNPTAFYLCASSVPPGRVAKNIQYFGAGTRLSVL.

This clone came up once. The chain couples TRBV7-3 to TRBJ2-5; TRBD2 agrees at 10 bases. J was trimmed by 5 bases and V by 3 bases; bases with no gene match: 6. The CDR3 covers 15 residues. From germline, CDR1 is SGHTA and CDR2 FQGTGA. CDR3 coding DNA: TGTGCCAGCAGCTTCGGTCTAGCGGGAGTGGAGACCCAGTACTTC. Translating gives CASSFGLAGVETQYF.

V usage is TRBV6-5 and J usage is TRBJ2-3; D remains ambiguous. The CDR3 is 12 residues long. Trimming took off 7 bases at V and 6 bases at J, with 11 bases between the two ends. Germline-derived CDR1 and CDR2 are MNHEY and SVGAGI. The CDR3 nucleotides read TGTGCCAGCACAAACTCGAGGGATACGCAGTATTTT. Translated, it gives CASTNSRDTQYF.

CDR3 DNA: TGTGCCAGCTCACCACCCTCCCAGGGGAACCGCAATCAGCCCCAGCATTTT. This sequence encodes CASSPPSQGNRNQPQHF. The chain recombines TRBV18 with TRBJ1-5; maybe TRBD1 (6 bases). Germline V lookup: CDR1 KGHSH, CDR2 LQKENI. The CDR3 spans 17 residues. V lost 0 bases, J lost 2 bases, and 14 bases lay in between. Drawing the rest from reference TRBV18 and TRBJ1-5, the complete variable domain is NAGVMQNPRHLVRRRGQEARLRCSPMKGHSHVYWYRQLPEEGLKFMVYLQKENIIDESGMPKERFSAEFPKEGPSILRIQQVVRGDSAAYFCASSPPSQGNRNQPQHFGDGTRLSIL.

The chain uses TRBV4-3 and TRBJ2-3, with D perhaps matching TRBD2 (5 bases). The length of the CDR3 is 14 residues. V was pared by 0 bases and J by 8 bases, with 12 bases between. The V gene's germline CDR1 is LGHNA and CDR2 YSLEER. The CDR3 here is CASSQDPGSGTQYF. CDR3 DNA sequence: TGCGCCAGCAGCCAAGATCCGGGGAGCGGTACGCAGTATTTT.

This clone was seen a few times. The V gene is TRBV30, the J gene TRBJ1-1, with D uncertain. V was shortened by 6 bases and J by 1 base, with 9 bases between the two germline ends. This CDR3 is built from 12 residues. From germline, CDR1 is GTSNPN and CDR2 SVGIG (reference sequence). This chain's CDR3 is CACRPRNTEAFF. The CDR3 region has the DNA TGTGCCTGTCGACCGAGGAACACTGAAGCTTTCTTT.

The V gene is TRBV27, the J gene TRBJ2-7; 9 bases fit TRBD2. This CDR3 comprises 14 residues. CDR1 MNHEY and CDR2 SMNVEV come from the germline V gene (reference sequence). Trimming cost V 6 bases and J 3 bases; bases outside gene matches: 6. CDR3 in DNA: TGTGCCAGCAGCATAAGCGGGAGGATCTACGAGCAGTACTTC. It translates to CASSISGRIYEQYF.

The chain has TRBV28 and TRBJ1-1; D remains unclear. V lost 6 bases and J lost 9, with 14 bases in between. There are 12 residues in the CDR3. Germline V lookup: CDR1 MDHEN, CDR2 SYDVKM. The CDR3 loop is CASSNFARKAFF. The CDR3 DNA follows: TGTGCCAGCAGCAACTTCGCTAGGAAAGCTTTCTTT.

The CDR3 protein is CASSSFGSQNEQFF. The CDR3, as DNA: TGTGCCAGCAGCTCCTTCGGGAGTCAGAATGAGCAGTTCTTC. The chain carries TRBV7-8 and TRBJ2-1; possible D gene TRBD2, 6 bases. CDR1 is SGHVS and CDR2 is FQNEAQ in the germline V gene. V was cut by 4 bases and J by 7 bases, with 14 bases left in between. This CDR3 region has 14 residues.

In DNA, the CDR3 is TGCAGCGTCTCCCGGGCGACAGGTCTGGGCTACACCTTC. Translation gives CSVSRATGLGYTF. This chain uses TRBV29-1 with TRBJ1-2; a weak D match, TRBD1 (6 bases). This CDR3 is 13 amino acids long. CDR1 and CDR2 (germline): SQVTM, ANQGSEA. V was trimmed by 6 bases and J by 8 bases, leaving 19 bases between them.

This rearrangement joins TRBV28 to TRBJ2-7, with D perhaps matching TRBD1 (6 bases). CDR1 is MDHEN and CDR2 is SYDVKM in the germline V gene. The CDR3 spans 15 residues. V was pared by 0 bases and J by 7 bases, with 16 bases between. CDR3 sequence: CASSLWARGSWEQYF. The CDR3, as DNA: TGTGCCAGCAGTTTATGGGCCAGGGGCTCTTGGGAGCAGTACTTC.